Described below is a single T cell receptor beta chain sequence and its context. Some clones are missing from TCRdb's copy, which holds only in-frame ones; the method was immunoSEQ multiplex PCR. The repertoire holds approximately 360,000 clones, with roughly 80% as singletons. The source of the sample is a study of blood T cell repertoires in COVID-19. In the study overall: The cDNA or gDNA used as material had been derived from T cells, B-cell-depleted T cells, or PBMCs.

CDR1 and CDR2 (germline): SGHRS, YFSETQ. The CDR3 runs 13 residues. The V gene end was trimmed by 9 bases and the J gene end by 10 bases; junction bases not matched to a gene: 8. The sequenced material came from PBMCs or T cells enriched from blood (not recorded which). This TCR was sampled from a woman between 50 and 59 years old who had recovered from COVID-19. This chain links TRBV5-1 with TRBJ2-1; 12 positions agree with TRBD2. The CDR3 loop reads CATTLAGGREQFF. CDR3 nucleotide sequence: TGCGCCACCACACTAGCGGGAGGCCGAGAGCAGTTCTTC.